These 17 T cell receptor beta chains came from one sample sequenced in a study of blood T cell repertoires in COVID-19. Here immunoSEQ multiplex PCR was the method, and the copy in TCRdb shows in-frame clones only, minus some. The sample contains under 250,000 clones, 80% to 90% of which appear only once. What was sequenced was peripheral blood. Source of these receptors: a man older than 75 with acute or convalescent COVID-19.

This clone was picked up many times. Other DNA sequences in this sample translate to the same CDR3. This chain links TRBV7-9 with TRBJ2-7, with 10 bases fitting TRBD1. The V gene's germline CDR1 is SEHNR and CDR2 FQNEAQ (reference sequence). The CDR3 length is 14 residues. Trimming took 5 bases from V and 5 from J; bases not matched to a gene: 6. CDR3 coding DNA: TGTGCCAGCAGCCCCCGGGACAGGGGACACGAGCAGTACTTC. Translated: CASSPRDRGHEQYF.

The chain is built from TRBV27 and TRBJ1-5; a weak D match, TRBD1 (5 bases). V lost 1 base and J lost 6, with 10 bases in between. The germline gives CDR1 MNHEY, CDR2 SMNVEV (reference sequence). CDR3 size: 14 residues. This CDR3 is CASSLWGGGQPQHF. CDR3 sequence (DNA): TGTGCCAGCAGTTTATGGGGGGGTGGTCAGCCCCAGCATTTT.

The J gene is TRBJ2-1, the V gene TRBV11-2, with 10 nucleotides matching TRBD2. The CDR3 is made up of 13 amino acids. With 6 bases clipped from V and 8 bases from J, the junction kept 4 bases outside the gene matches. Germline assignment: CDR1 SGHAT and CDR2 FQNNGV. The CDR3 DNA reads TGTGCCAGCAGGGGACTAGCGTACGATGAGCAGTTCTTC. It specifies CASRGLAYDEQFF.

Written as DNA, the CDR3 is TGTGCCAGTAGTAATCTGGCAGGCCACTCTGGAAACACCATATATTTT. This codes for CASSNLAGHSGNTIYF. This rearrangement joins TRBV19 to TRBJ1-3; D is ambiguous. V shed 4 bases and J shed 0 bases, with 13 bases lying between them. The germline V gene encodes CDR1 LNHDA and CDR2 SQIVND (reference sequence). The CDR3 spans 16 residues.

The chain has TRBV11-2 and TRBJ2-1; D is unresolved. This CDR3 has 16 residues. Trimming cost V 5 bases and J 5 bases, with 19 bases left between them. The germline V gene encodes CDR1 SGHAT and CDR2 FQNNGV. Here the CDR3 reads CASSPQGANLDNEQFF. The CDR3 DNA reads TGTGCCAGCAGCCCTCAAGGAGCCAACCTCGACAATGAGCAGTTCTTC.

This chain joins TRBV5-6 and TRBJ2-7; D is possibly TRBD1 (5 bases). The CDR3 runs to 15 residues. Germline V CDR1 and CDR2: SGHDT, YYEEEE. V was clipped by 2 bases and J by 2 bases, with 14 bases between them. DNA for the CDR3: TGTGCCAGCAGCTTTTGGGGAAAAGGGGCCTACGAGCAGTACTTC. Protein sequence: CASSFWGKGAYEQYF.

Here the CDR3 reads CASSRTPPGNTGELFF. CDR3 DNA: TGTGCCAGTAGCCGTACTCCTCCGGGAAACACCGGGGAGCTGTTTTTT. The chain employs TRBV19 and TRBJ2-2, with a possible D match to TRBD2 (5 bases). This CDR3 has 16 residues. Germline CDR1 is LNHDA and CDR2 is SQIVND (reference sequence). V was trimmed by 6 bases and J by 2 bases, leaving 16 bases between them.

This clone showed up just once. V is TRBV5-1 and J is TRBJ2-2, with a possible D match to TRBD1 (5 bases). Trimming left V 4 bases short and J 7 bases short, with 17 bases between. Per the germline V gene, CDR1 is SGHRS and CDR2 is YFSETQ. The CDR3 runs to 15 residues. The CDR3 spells CASSPGHPPGGELFF. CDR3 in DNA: TGCGCCAGCAGCCCTGGACACCCGCCGGGCGGGGAGCTGTTTTTT.

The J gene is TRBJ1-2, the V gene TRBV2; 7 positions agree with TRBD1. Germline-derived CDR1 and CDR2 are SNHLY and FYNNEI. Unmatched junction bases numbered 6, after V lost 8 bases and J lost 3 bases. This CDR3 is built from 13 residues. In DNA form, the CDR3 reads TGTGCCAGCTATACAGGGGTGGACTATGGCTACACCTTC. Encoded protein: CASYTGVDYGYTF.

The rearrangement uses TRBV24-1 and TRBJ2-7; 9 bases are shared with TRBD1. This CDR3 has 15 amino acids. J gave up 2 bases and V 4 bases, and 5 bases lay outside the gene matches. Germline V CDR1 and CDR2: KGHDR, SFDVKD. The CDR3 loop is CATSDSTGGPYEQYF. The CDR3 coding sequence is TGTGCCACCAGTGACTCTACAGGGGGCCCCTACGAGCAGTACTTC.

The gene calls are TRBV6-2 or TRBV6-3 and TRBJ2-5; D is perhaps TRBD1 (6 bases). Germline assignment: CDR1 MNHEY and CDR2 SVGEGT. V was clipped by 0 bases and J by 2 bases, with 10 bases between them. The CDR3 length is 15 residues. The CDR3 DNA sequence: TGTGCCAGCAGTTACTCTGACAGGCTTCAAGAGACCCAGTACTTC. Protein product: CASSYSDRLQETQYF.

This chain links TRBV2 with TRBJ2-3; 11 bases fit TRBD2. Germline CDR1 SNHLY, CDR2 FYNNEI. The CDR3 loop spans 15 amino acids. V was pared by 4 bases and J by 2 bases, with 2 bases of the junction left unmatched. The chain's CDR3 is CASSGGLADTDTQYF. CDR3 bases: TGTGCCAGCAGTGGGGGACTAGCGGACACAGATACGCAGTATTTT.

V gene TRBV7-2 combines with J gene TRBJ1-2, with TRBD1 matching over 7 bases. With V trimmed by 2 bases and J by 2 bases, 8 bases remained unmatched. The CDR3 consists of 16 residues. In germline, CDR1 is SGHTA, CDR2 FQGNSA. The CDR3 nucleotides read TGTGCCAGCAGCTTACAGGCAGGGGGTTTCAACTATGGCTACACCTTC. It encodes CASSLQAGGFNYGYTF.

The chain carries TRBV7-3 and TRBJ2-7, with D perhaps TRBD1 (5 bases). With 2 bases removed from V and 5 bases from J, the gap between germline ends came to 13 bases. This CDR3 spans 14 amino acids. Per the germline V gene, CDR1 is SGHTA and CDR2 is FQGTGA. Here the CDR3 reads CASSLAGRANEQYF. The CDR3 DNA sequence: TGTGCCAGCAGCTTAGCTGGCAGGGCAAACGAGCAGTACTTC.

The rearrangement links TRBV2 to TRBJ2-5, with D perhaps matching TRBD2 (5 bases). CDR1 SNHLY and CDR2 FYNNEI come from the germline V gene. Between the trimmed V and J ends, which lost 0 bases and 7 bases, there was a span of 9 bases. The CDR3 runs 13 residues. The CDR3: CASSEANRGTQYF. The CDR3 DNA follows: TGTGCCAGCAGTGAAGCGAACCGGGGGACCCAGTACTTC.

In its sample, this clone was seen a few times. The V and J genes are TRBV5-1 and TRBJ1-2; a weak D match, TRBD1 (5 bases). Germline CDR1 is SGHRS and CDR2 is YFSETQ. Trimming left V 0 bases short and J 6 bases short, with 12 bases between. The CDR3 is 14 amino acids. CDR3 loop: CASSLGRGGDGYTF. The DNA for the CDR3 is TGCGCCAGCAGCTTGGGCCGCGGAGGGGATGGCTACACCTTC.

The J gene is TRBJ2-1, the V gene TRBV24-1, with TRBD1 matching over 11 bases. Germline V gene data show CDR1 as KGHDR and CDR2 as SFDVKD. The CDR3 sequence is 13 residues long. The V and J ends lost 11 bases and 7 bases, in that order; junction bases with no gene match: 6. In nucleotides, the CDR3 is TGTGCCATCGGACAGGGGGCGTTAAATGAGCAGTTCTTC. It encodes CAIGQGALNEQFF.